Below, one T cell receptor (beta chain) is given with its context. No antigen is known for it. These data come from a study of graft-versus-host responses after intestinal transplantation. Study overall: All recipients were given anti-thymocyte globulin induction, and tacrolimus and steroids were then administered for around three years. Overall study findings and caveats: Patients who carried graft-donor T cell macrochimerism also had high graft-versus-host to host-versus-graft clonal ratios in their allografts. Declines in HvG clones occurring early post-transplant were associated with peak circulating GvH clone levels. Present in recipient marrow, GvH clones included some that appeared first in ileum or blood.

TCRdb keeps only in-frame clones here, not all; method: immunoSEQ multiplex PCR. This sample has tens of thousands of clones; 75% to 95% occur once, and the top ten carry roughly 6%. Per the germline V gene, CDR1 is PRHDT and CDR2 is FYEKMQ (reference sequence). The CDR3 loop spans 13 amino acids. Trimming removed 6 bases at V and 1 base at J, with 9 bases between. Here the sequenced sample was unstimulated CD8+ T cells sorted from spleen or lymph node cells, taken before intestinal transplant. J is TRBJ1-1 and V is TRBV13; D remains unclear. This TCR derives from a human donor who received an intestinal transplant. CDR3 sequence reads: CASRFGTNTEAFF. The CDR3 nucleotides are TGTGCCAGCAGGTTTGGTACGAACACTGAAGCTTTCTTT.